The clone carrying this TCR beta chain was observed a handful of times. The germline V gene encodes CDR1 SGHRS and CDR2 YFSETQ. J was trimmed by 0 bases and V by 3 bases; bases with no gene match: 3. The CDR3 consists of 14 residues. The PCR contained 60 Vbeta and 13 Jbeta primers. Sequencing was performed with immunoSEQ multiplex PCR; in TCRdb, only in-frame clones are kept and a portion is missing. The data hold over 110,000 clones, with 65% to 80% observed a single time. The data derive from a study of cytomegalovirus exposure and HLA in healthy donors. About the research overall: Earlier findings included about 120 million unique TCR beta sequences obtained from about 180 million T cells.

Sequences were obtained from PBMCs. This TCR derives from a male donor in good health and CMV-seropositive. The rearrangement joins TRBV5-1 to TRBJ2-7; 7 bases fit TRBD1. The CDR3 sequence: CASSSGTASYEQYF. As DNA, the CDR3 is TGCGCCAGCAGCTCGGGGACAGCCTCCTACGAGCAGTACTTC.